A single sample is the source of the 24 T cell receptor beta chains below, sequenced in a study of control samples from healthy donors and cancer patients. Profiling relied on immunoSEQ multiplex PCR, and the TCRdb table lists in-frame clones only, not all of them. The sample has 180,000 or so clones, roughly 93% seen once. What was sequenced was blood. The receptors here all came from an older woman in good health.

V usage is TRBV5-1 and J usage is TRBJ1-5, with unresolved D. The CDR3 contains 15 residues. The V and J ends lost 2 bases and 0 bases respectively, with 9 bases between them. Germline V gene lookup returns CDR1 SGHRS and CDR2 YFSETQ. The CDR3 nucleotides read TGCGCCAGCAGCTTCCGTTCTTATAGCAATCAGCCCCAGCATTTT. Translating it yields CASSFRSYSNQPQHF. Supplemented by reference TRBV5-1 and TRBJ1-5, the full variable domain reads KAGVTQTPRYLIKTRGQQVTLSCSPISGHRSVSWYQQTPGQGLQFLFEYFSETQRNKGNFPGRFSGRQFSNSRSEMNVSTLELGDSALYLCASSFRSYSNQPQHFGDGTRLSIL.

V and J are TRBV7-9 and TRBJ2-7; the match to TRBD1 covers 9 bases. Trimming at V came to 5 bases and at J to 2 bases, leaving 7 bases not matched to a gene. Per the germline V gene, CDR1 is SEHNR and CDR2 is FQNEAQ (reference sequence). This CDR3 is built from 15 residues. The chain's CDR3 is CASSRRDRDPYEQYF. In nucleotides, the CDR3 is TGTGCCAGCAGCCGTCGGGACAGGGATCCCTACGAGCAGTACTTC.

V and J are TRBV7-8 and TRBJ1-6, with TRBD1 identical over 7 bases. V shed 5 bases and J 8 bases; nucleotides not matched to a gene: 12. The CDR3 runs to 16 residues. Germline V gene data show CDR1 as SGHVS and CDR2 as FQNEAQ. CDR3 in amino acids: CASSQKPGTDYSPLHF. CDR3 DNA: TGTGCCAGCAGCCAGAAACCTGGGACAGATTATTCACCCCTCCACTTT.

This chain joins TRBV5-4 and TRBJ1-4; D gene ambiguous. Germline assignment: CDR1 SGHNT and CDR2 YYREEE (reference sequence). Trimming shortened V by 4 bases and J by 0 bases, and 7 bases separated the two germline ends. The CDR3 consists of 14 residues. The CDR3, as DNA: TGTGCCAGCAGCGAGGACTCAACTAATGAAAAACTGTTTTTT. This encodes CASSEDSTNEKLFF.

This chain connects TRBV7-2 to TRBJ1-6, with no clear D. Per germline, CDR1 SGHTA and CDR2 FQGNSA. V dropped 2 bases and J dropped 7 bases, with 12 bases sitting between them. The CDR3 covers 15 residues. As DNA, the CDR3 is TGTGCCAGCAGCTTAAATTCCCCCCAAAATTCACCCCTCCACTTT. Translation: CASSLNSPQNSPLHF.

The rearrangement links TRBV4-3 to TRBJ1-5; D possibly corresponds to TRBD1 (6 bases). The germline gives CDR1 LGHNA, CDR2 YSLEER. V was cut by 4 bases and J by 2 bases, with 12 bases left in between. This CDR3 region has 15 residues. As DNA, the CDR3 is TGCGCCAGCAGCCCCCCAGGGGAGCGCAATCAGCCCCAGCATTTT. Encoded protein: CASSPPGERNQPQHF.

V usage is TRBV20-1 and J usage is TRBJ1-2; 11 bases map to TRBD1. V dropped 5 bases and J dropped 6; count of bases not matched to a gene: 17. The germline gives CDR1 DFQATT, CDR2 SNEGSKA (reference sequence). This CDR3 is built from 17 residues. Written as DNA, the CDR3 is TGCAGTGCTGGTGAATCCGGGACAGGGGGGCCCTCAAATGGCTACACCTTC. Its translation: CSAGESGTGGPSNGYTF.

V and J are TRBV6-5 and TRBJ1-1; D is undetermined. CDR1 and CDR2 from the germline V gene are MNHEY and SVGAGI. V was trimmed by 0 bases and J by 0 bases, leaving 8 bases between them. The CDR3 sequence is 15 residues long. For the CDR3, the DNA is TGTGCCAGCAGTTACTCGAGCCAGCTGAACACTGAAGCTTTCTTT. It yields the protein CASSYSSQLNTEAFF.

The chain couples TRBV10-2 to TRBJ2-1, with TRBD2 identical over 10 bases. After removal of 4 bases from V and 9 bases from J, the junction contained 6 bases not matched to a gene. CDR1 and CDR2 (germline): WSHSY, SAAADI. This CDR3 spans 14 amino acids. CDR3 amino acids: CASSGAGGSREQFF. In nucleotides, the CDR3 is TGCGCCAGCAGTGGAGCGGGGGGGTCTCGTGAGCAGTTCTTC.

This clone was seen a handful of times. The V gene is TRBV11-3, the J gene TRBJ2-1, with 14 positions matching TRBD2. Germline CDR1 SGHNT, CDR2 YENEEA. The CDR3 loop spans 15 amino acids. Germline trimming cut 5 bases from V and 7 bases from J; bases unmatched to any gene: 4. CDR3 nucleotide sequence: TGTGCCAGCAGCCCGACTAGCGGGGGGGAAAATGAGCAGTTCTTC. This gives the protein CASSPTSGGENEQFF.

The chain uses TRBV4-1 and TRBJ2-3; 8 nucleotides match TRBD2. The ends lost 1 base at V and 2 bases at J; junction bases unmatched: 8. This CDR3 has 17 residues. Germline CDR1 reads MGHRA; CDR2 reads YSYEKL. CDR3 in amino acids: CASSQGYGGGNTDTQYF. Written as DNA, the CDR3 is TGCGCCAGCAGCCAAGGGTATGGCGGGGGGAACACAGATACGCAGTATTTT.

This clone was seen only once. CDR3 sequence: CASSPTAGANYGYTF. CDR3 sequence (DNA): TGTGCCAGTAGTCCCACGGCAGGTGCTAACTATGGCTACACCTTC. The V call is TRBV19, the J call TRBJ1-2, with D uncertain. V gave up 5 bases and J gave up 0 bases, with 13 bases separating them. The CDR3 consists of 15 residues. Germline V gene lookup returns CDR1 LNHDA and CDR2 SQIVND (reference sequence).

This chain joins TRBV28 and TRBJ1-5; 9 positions agree with TRBD1. V gave up 2 bases and J gave up 3 bases; unmatched junction bases: 5. Per the germline V gene, CDR1 is MDHEN and CDR2 is SYDVKM. The CDR3 consists of 16 residues. The CDR3 spells CASSLVDRGINQPQHF. Written as DNA, the CDR3 is TGTGCCAGCAGTTTAGTGGACAGGGGAATCAATCAGCCCCAGCATTTT.

The V call is TRBV4-2, the J call TRBJ1-2, with D unclear. Looked up from germline, CDR1 is LGHNA and CDR2 is YNFKEQ. The CDR3 contains 14 residues. Trimming took 0 bases from V and 7 from J, leaving 12 bases between them. The CDR3 here is CASSQDLRDSGYTF. The CDR3 coding sequence is TGTGCCAGCAGCCAAGATCTTAGGGATAGTGGCTACACCTTC.

Written as DNA, the CDR3 is TGTGCCATCAGTGAGAGTCTCGAAAAGAACACTGAAGCTTTCTTT. It codes for CAISESLEKNTEAFF. The chain uses TRBV10-3 and TRBJ1-1; D not certain. The germline CDR1 and CDR2 sequences are ENHRY and SYGVKD. The V gene lost 2 bases and the J gene lost 1 base, with 11 bases spanning the gap. This CDR3 is built from 15 residues.

The rearrangement uses TRBV10-3 and TRBJ2-1, with 15 bases fitting TRBD2. The CDR3 extends over 16 amino acids. Germline CDR1 ENHRY, CDR2 SYGVKD. The junction had 5 bases not matched to a gene; V was cut back by 4 bases and J by 7 bases. Here the CDR3 DNA reads TGTGCCATCAGTGGGACTAGCGGGGGGGCCGGGAATGAGCAGTTCTTC. This gives the protein CAISGTSGGAGNEQFF.

The chain couples TRBV19 to TRBJ1-1; possibly TRBD1 for D (5 bases). V was trimmed by 4 bases and J by 0 bases, leaving 9 bases between them. The CDR3 is 14 residues long. Germline-derived CDR1 and CDR2 are LNHDA and SQIVND (reference sequence). The CDR3 here is CASSTGLLNTEAFF. Here the CDR3 DNA reads TGTGCCAGTAGTACGGGACTTTTGAACACTGAAGCTTTCTTT.

This chain uses TRBV2 with TRBJ2-3; 9 nucleotides align to TRBD1. The V gene's germline CDR1 is SNHLY and CDR2 FYNNEI. Trimming cost V 5 bases and J 4 bases; bases outside gene matches: 4. The CDR3 is 14 amino acids. The CDR3 protein is CASSPGQGADTQYF. CDR3 DNA sequence: TGTGCCAGCAGTCCGGGACAGGGTGCAGATACGCAGTATTTT.

A single count supports this clone. The chain carries TRBV28 and TRBJ1-5; no reliable D call. This CDR3 has 13 residues. Germline V gene sequence: CDR1 MDHEN, CDR2 SYDVKM. Trimming removed 3 bases at V and 4 bases at J, with 7 bases between. In nucleotides, the CDR3 is TGTGCCAGCAGTTTGGTAGCTAATCAGCCCCAGCATTTT. This translates into CASSLVANQPQHF.

This sequence joins TRBV18 and TRBJ1-2; D unclear. V lost 3 bases, J lost 9 bases, and 17 bases lay in between. Germline V gene lookup returns CDR1 KGHSH and CDR2 LQKENI. The CDR3 totals 14 residues. The CDR3 sequence: CASSPNTDFGSYTF. Written as DNA, the CDR3 is TGTGCCAGCTCACCTAATACGGACTTTGGAAGCTACACCTTC.

This rearrangement joins TRBV9 to TRBJ1-2, with D perhaps TRBD1 (6 bases). CDR3 size: 13 residues. The germline V and J ends were trimmed by 7 bases and 2 bases, with 12 bases remaining between them. CDR1 SGDLS and CDR2 YYNGEE come from the germline V gene. This chain's CDR3 is CASHRVGNYGYTF. The CDR3 DNA sequence: TGTGCCAGCCACAGGGTGGGGAACTATGGCTACACCTTC.

The chain combines TRBV5-4 with TRBJ2-7; the D is unclear. The V and J ends lost 4 bases and 0 bases respectively, with 17 bases between them. Germline values: CDR1 SGHNT, CDR2 YYREEE (reference sequence). CDR3 size: 16 residues. Written as DNA, the CDR3 is TGTGCCAGCAGCCCCGGTGTTGGGCGCAGCTCCTACGAGCAGTACTTC. It is translated as CASSPGVGRSSYEQYF. Supplemented by reference TRBV5-4 and TRBJ2-7, the full variable domain reads ETGVTQSPTHLIKTRGQQVTLRCSSQSGHNTVSWYQQALGQGPQFIFQYYREEENGRGNFPPRFSGLQFPNYSSELNVNALELDDSALYLCASSPGVGRSSYEQYFGPGTRLTVT.

The chain has TRBV7-2 and TRBJ2-2; TRBD1 or TRBD2 may be the D gene (6 bases each). CDR3 length equals 16 residues. CDR1 is SGHTA and CDR2 is FQGNSA in the germline V gene. The V end was cut by 2 bases, the J end by 2 bases, with 12 bases between. The CDR3 DNA reads as TGTGCCAGCAGCTTATCCGGGGGCTCCAACACCGGGGAGCTGTTTTTT. Protein: CASSLSGGSNTGELFF.

The V call is TRBV19, the J call TRBJ1-1; D may be TRBD1 (6 bases). CDR1 LNHDA and CDR2 SQIVND come from the germline V gene (reference sequence). This CDR3 comprises 15 residues. Trimming stripped 2 bases from V and 0 bases from J, with 10 bases between. CDR3 nucleotide sequence: TGTGCCAGTAGTATACGCCGGACAGTGAACACTGAAGCTTTCTTT. Translation gives CASSIRRTVNTEAFF.